This T cell receptor beta chain was sequenced during a study of cytomegalovirus exposure and HLA in healthy donors. Study conclusions and caveats: Certain sequence variants were highly shared and formed a cluster, and this cluster was likely a sequencing artifact. Indistinguishability led to the exclusion of some V segments, TRBV6-2 and TRBV6-3 included. In vitro experiments confirmed that three CMV-associated chains were specific for CMV antigens.

With 60 Vbeta and 13 Jbeta primers, the PCR was carried out. TCRdb's copy holds only in-frame clones and misses some; the assay was immunoSEQ multiplex PCR. The sample yields about 170,000 clones, under 80% seen once. In the case of this clone: What it binds is unknown.

Unrecorded immune exposure was likely among donors, who were nominally healthy when sampled. The J segment lost 7 bases and the V segment lost 6 bases, leaving 6 bases of the junction unmatched. Germline CDR1 and CDR2: MNHEY and SMNVEV (reference sequence). This CDR3 spans 15 amino acids. The receptor's source is a woman between 50 and 59 years old in good health and CMV-seropositive. The sequenced sample consisted of PBMCs. The V call is TRBV27, the J call TRBJ1-6; 10 positions agree with TRBD1. CDR3 in DNA: TGTGCCAGCAGGGGGCAGGGACAGGGGAATTCACCCCTCCACTTT. Protein: CASRGQGQGNSPLHF.